The next 5 T cell receptor beta chains were all read from a single sample in a study of regulatory T cells in long-lasting Graves disease (dated by TCRdb to 2020 to 2022). The library was prepared using multiplex PCR. Sequencer: Illumina HiSeq 4000. CDR3 regions were amplified by Arm-PCR with iRepertoire HTBI primers to construct TCR beta libraries. TCRdb reworked the public reads: Q25 trimming with fastp, MiXCR clone assembly, productive beta chains retained. Identical CDR3 protein sequences are pooled into one entry, listed with their most common genes and DNA. The table for this sample lists about 440,000 distinct CDR3 sequences; 14% to 15% of them were counted only once. The ten largest clones take up approximately 15% of the sample. In the paper's terms, the time point label means: newly diagnosed GD, antithyroid drugs for less than 3 months. RNA was extracted from PBMCs in TRIzol for both TCR sequencing and RNA sequencing.

These data were likewise used in another study, on T cells in Graves' hyperthyroidism and ophthalmopathy.

The sequenced sample was peripheral blood mononuclear cells (PBMCs), obtained at new diagnosis, from a patient treated with antithyroid drugs. The origin of the receptors is a woman aged 25-40 years with Graves disease. Donor details come from another sample of the same person, matched by shared clones.

The rearrangement links TRBV18 to TRBJ2-1, with D tentatively TRBD1 or TRBD2 (5 bases each). The V gene's germline CDR1 is KGHSH and CDR2 LQKENI. Trimming shortened V by 0 bases and J by 10 bases, and 19 bases separated the two germline ends. This CDR3 is built from 16 residues. This CDR3 reads CASSPPVTLPWGEQFF. The CDR3 region has the DNA TGTGCCAGCTCACCACCTGTCACTCTCCCGTGGGGGGAGCAGTTCTTC.

In this sample, this clonotype turned up many times. V and J are TRBV29-1 and TRBJ2-7; 12 bases map to TRBD2. J lost 4 bases, V lost 7 bases, and 5 bases had no gene match. CDR3 length: 13 residues. Germline V lookup: CDR1 SQVTM, CDR2 ANQGSEA. The CDR3 DNA reads as TGCAGCGGAAAGGGGACTAGCGGGTACGAGCAGTACTTC. This codes for CSGKGTSGYEQYF.

The chain links TRBV29-1 to TRBJ2-7, with 9 bases lining up with TRBD2. This CDR3 spans 13 amino acids. CDR1 is SQVTM, CDR2 ANQGSEA, per germline. In nucleotides, the CDR3 is TGCGGCGGGGGGGGAGGGCCGGTTTCCGAACAGTACTTC. This gives the protein CGGGGGPVSEQYF.

This clonotype was seen more than once but under ten times. The rearrangement uses TRBV5-1 and TRBJ2-7, with a weak D call TRBD1 (5 bases). Germline values: CDR1 SGHRS, CDR2 YFSETQ. Trimming pared 2 bases from V and 6 bases from J, leaving 15 bases between. The CDR3 extends over 14 amino acids. The chain's CDR3 is CASSFKGPAAEQYF. The DNA for the CDR3 is TGCGCCAGCAGCTTCAAGGGGCCCGCCGCCGAGCAGTACTTC.

This clonotype occurred many times. The rearrangement uses TRBV6-2 or TRBV6-3 and TRBJ2-1; TRBD2 might be the D (6 bases). This CDR3 has 14 residues. Germline CDR1 and CDR2: MNHEY and SVGEGT. V lost 0 bases and J lost 6, with 9 bases in between. The CDR3 DNA reads as TGTGCCAGCAGTTACTCGTCCGGGGGCAATGAGCAGTTCTTC. This encodes CASSYSSGGNEQFF.